Following are 29 T cell receptor beta chains from one sample sequenced in a study of patients and donors after allogeneic stem cell transplantation. TCRdb re-called the RT-PCR reads through MiXCR, storing one row per CDR3 protein. The table lists about 410,000 distinct CDR3 sequences, more than 15% of them singletons. Sequenced sample: blood, either unsorted or a sorted T cell fraction (not recorded which). The receptors originated from a human donor who was either an allogeneic HSCT recipient or a stem cell or donor lymphocyte infusion donor (not recorded which). It is not recorded whose cells these are; they may come from a transplant donor.

The chain links TRBV7-8 to TRBJ2-7; D ambiguous. This CDR3 has 13 residues. Germline values: CDR1 SGHVS, CDR2 FQNEAQ. V was clipped by 5 bases and J by 5 bases, with 13 bases between them. The CDR3 DNA follows: TGTGCCAGCAGCCCGTGGGGTGGGCACGAGCAGTACTTC. This encodes CASSPWGGHEQYF.

This clonotype was found a few times. The CDR3 spells CASSSSGTPSYNEQFF. The CDR3 DNA sequence: TGTGCCAGCTCATCCAGCGGGACTCCATCCTACAATGAGCAGTTCTTC. The chain combines TRBV18 with TRBJ2-1; 7 positions agree with TRBD2. The CDR3 is 16 amino acids. CDR1 KGHSH and CDR2 LQKENI come from the germline V gene. The J segment lost 1 base and the V segment lost 5 bases, leaving 8 bases of the junction unmatched.

This clonotype was counted a few times. J is TRBJ1-6 and V is TRBV2; 8 bases agree with TRBD1. Germline CDR1 is SNHLY and CDR2 is FYNNEI. Trimming cost V 3 bases and J 2 bases; bases outside gene matches: 3. This CDR3 has 16 amino acids. CDR3 coding DNA: TGTGCCAGCAGTGAGATGGACAGGGCCTATAATTCACCCCTCCACTTT. Encoded protein: CASSEMDRAYNSPLHF.

This rearrangement joins TRBV27 to TRBJ1-5; D remains ambiguous. CDR1 and CDR2 (germline): MNHEY, SMNVEV (reference sequence). This CDR3 region has 14 residues. Trimming took off 7 bases at V and 0 bases at J, with 10 bases between the two ends. The CDR3 loop reads CASKGRNSNQPQHF. Written as DNA, the CDR3 is TGTGCCAGCAAAGGCCGAAATAGCAATCAGCCCCAGCATTTT.

This clonotype appeared a few times. The chain employs TRBV6-1 and TRBJ1-1, with D unresolved. V was cut by 1 base and J by 5 bases, with 5 bases left in between. The germline V gene has CDR1 MNHNS and CDR2 SASEGT. This CDR3 has 12 residues. In DNA form, the CDR3 reads TGTGCCAGCAGTGAAGAAGGTACTGAAGCTTTCTTT. Its translation is CASSEEGTEAFF.

In this sample, this clonotype turned up a few times. The chain has TRBV7-6 and TRBJ2-1; the match to TRBD2 covers 12 bases. Trimming took 1 base from V and 9 from J; bases not matched to a gene: 10. The CDR3 loop spans 17 amino acids. Germline lookup yields CDR1 SGHVS and CDR2 FNYEAQ. The CDR3 here is CASSLVSPSGGAGEQFF. The CDR3 DNA reads TGTGCCAGCAGCTTAGTCTCCCCTAGCGGGGGGGCCGGTGAGCAGTTCTTC.

This clonotype was seen a few times. This chain joins TRBV12-3 or TRBV12-4 and TRBJ2-5, with a tentative D call TRBD1 (6 bases). This CDR3 region has 15 residues. Trimming cost V 1 base and J 1 base, with 10 bases left between them. Here the CDR3 reads CASSLDRTVQETQYF. CDR3 DNA sequence: TGTGCCAGCAGTTTAGACCGGACAGTCCAAGAGACCCAGTACTTC.

The V and J genes are TRBV7-3 and TRBJ2-1; D is ambiguous. Deletions cut 0 bases from V and 4 bases from J, with 4 bases between. The CDR3 is 13 residues long. CDR1 is SGHTA and CDR2 is FQGTGA in the germline V gene. Here the CDR3 reads CASSLTLYNEQFF. As DNA, the CDR3 is TGTGCCAGCAGCTTAACACTTTACAATGAGCAGTTCTTC.

This clonotype was observed a few times. As DNA, the CDR3 is TGTGCCAGCAGTCCCACAGGGGCCCTTTCCTACGAGCAGTACTTC. Its translation: CASSPTGALSYEQYF. The chain has TRBV28 and TRBJ2-7, with 7 bases matching TRBD1. This CDR3 comprises 15 residues. With V trimmed by 5 bases and J by 1 base, 8 bases remained unmatched. CDR1 and CDR2 from the germline V gene are MDHEN and SYDVKM.

As to this clonotype: One end of the junction fails to match germline, which may point to a read error. The chain links TRBV20-1 to TRBJ1-2, with a weak D call TRBD1 (6 bases). From germline, CDR1 is DFQATT and CDR2 SNEGSKA (reference sequence). CDR3 length: 17 residues. The CDR3 bases are TGCAGTGCTACAATCGGTGGGGGCGCCTACTCTAACTATGGCTACGCCTTC. It is translated as CSATIGGGAYSNYGYAF.

This clonotype was found a few times. V usage is TRBV7-8 and J usage is TRBJ2-1; D gene ambiguous. V lost 5 bases and J 0 bases, leaving 14 bases between the germline ends. Germline V gene lookup returns CDR1 SGHVS and CDR2 FQNEAQ. CDR3 length: 16 residues. The CDR3 loop is CASSPTRFSSYNEQFF. The CDR3 nucleotides read TGTGCCAGCAGCCCAACGCGGTTCAGCTCCTACAATGAGCAGTTCTTC.

This clonotype was observed a few times. The chain recombines TRBV7-9 with TRBJ2-2; a weak D match, TRBD1 (6 bases). With 1 base removed from V and 9 bases from J, the gap between germline ends came to 12 bases. Germline V CDR1 and CDR2: SEHNR, FQNEAQ (reference sequence). The CDR3 is made up of 14 amino acids. The CDR3 is CASSLVQGDRELFF. DNA of the CDR3: TGTGCCAGCAGCTTAGTACAGGGCGACCGGGAGCTGTTTTTT.

This clonotype was observed a handful of times. This sequence joins TRBV5-1 and TRBJ2-5, with 11 positions matching TRBD2. The CDR3 totals 15 residues. V shed 3 bases and J 4 bases; nucleotides not matched to a gene: 5. Germline CDR1 and CDR2: SGHRS and YFSETQ. CDR3 in DNA: TGCGCCAGCAGCTCGACTAGCGGGGTAAGAGAGACCCAGTACTTC. It is translated as CASSSTSGVRETQYF.

Ten or more counts support this clonotype. The junction and the germline gene differ at one end; a read error may be behind it. This chain uses TRBV10-3 with TRBJ1-5; TRBD1 agrees at 11 bases. The V gene's germline CDR1 is ENHRY and CDR2 SYGVKD. The length of the CDR3 is 14 residues. CDR3 bases: TGTGCCATCAACCGGACAGGGGGCAAGCAGCCCCAGCATTTT. This sequence encodes CAINRTGGKQPQHF.

Written as DNA, the CDR3 is TGTGCCAGCAGCTCGTACCTCGTAACTAATGAAAAACTGTTTTTT. Its translation is CASSSYLVTNEKLFF. The rearrangement links TRBV7-9 to TRBJ1-4; no clear D. CDR3 size: 15 residues. CDR1 SEHNR and CDR2 FQNEAQ come from the germline V gene (reference sequence). V was trimmed by 4 bases and J by 1 base, leaving 10 bases between them.

The CDR3 DNA follows: TGTGCCAGCAGCTTAGCTGGGGCAGGGATACATGGCTACACCTTC. The encoded protein is CASSLAGAGIHGYTF. The chain uses TRBV7-9 and TRBJ1-2; possibly TRBD1 for D (5 bases). CDR1 and CDR2 (germline): SEHNR, FQNEAQ (reference sequence). This CDR3 is built from 15 residues. V shed 0 bases and J shed 6 bases, with 14 bases lying between them.

The V gene is TRBV9, the J gene TRBJ2-2, with 9 bases aligning to TRBD1. The CDR3 has 16 amino acids. The trim removed 0 bases at V and 5 bases at J, leaving 5 bases unmatched. Germline loops: CDR1 SGDLS, CDR2 YYNGEE. CDR3 coding DNA: TGTGCCAGCAGCGTAGTCAGGACAGGGGTAACCGGGGAGCTGTTTTTT. This codes for CASSVVRTGVTGELFF. Combining the CDR3 with reference TRBV9 and TRBJ2-2 gives the whole variable domain DSGVTQTPKHLITATGQRVTLRCSPRSGDLSVYWYQQSLDQGLQFLIQYYNGEERAKGNILERFSAQQFPDLHSELNLSSLELGDSALYFCASSVVRTGVTGELFFGEGSRLTVL.

V usage is TRBV10-3 and J usage is TRBJ2-7; 7 bases agree with TRBD2. CDR3 size: 15 residues. Per the germline V gene, CDR1 is ENHRY and CDR2 is SYGVKD. The V gene end was trimmed by 4 bases and the J gene end by 2 bases; junction bases not matched to a gene: 8. CDR3 DNA sequence: TGTGCCATCAGTGGCCTAGCGGAGGGGACCTACGAGCAGTACTTC. Translation: CAISGLAEGTYEQYF.

This sequence joins TRBV11-1 and TRBJ2-2; weak D call: TRBD2 (5 bases). CDR1 is SGHAT and CDR2 is FQDESV in the germline V gene (reference sequence). The CDR3 extends over 15 amino acids. V was pared by 5 bases and J by 0 bases, with 10 bases between. The CDR3, as DNA: TGTGCCAGCAGCCCATCTAGCCCGAACACCGGGGAGCTGTTTTTT. Protein: CASSPSSPNTGELFF.

This clonotype was picked up a small number of times. The chain uses TRBV20-1 and TRBJ1-1; no reliable D call. V lost 4 bases, J lost 4 bases, and 16 bases lay in between. From germline, CDR1 is DFQATT and CDR2 SNEGSKA (reference sequence). The CDR3 spans 14 residues. For the CDR3, the DNA is TGCAGTGCTATAAAGGGCCCTCAAAGCACTGAAGCTTTCTTT. Residues: CSAIKGPQSTEAFF.

The V gene is TRBV5-1, the J gene TRBJ1-1; tentatively, D is TRBD1 (6 bases). V was shortened by 5 bases and J by 1 base, with 15 bases between the two germline ends. The CDR3 loop spans 15 amino acids. CDR1 SGHRS and CDR2 YFSETQ come from the germline V gene. CDR3 nucleotide sequence: TGCGCCAGCAGACTCCGGACAGAGAGGAACACTGAAGCTTTCTTT. The encoded protein is CASRLRTERNTEAFF.

The chain recombines TRBV2 with TRBJ1-5; D gene ambiguous. The CDR3 totals 14 residues. Trimming removed 3 bases at V and 3 bases at J, with 9 bases between. CDR1 is SNHLY and CDR2 is FYNNEI in the germline V gene. The CDR3 nucleotides read TGTGCCAGCAGTGAGAGGGCCCTCAATCAGCCCCAGCATTTT. This encodes CASSERALNQPQHF.

There are a few counts of this clonotype. V and J are TRBV7-2 and TRBJ2-7; D remains ambiguous. Germline V gene lookup returns CDR1 SGHTA and CDR2 FQGNSA. Trimming stripped 3 bases from V and 9 bases from J, with 12 bases between. CDR3 size: 12 residues. As DNA, the CDR3 is TGTGCCAGCAGCTTGACATCTCCCGGGCAGTACTTC. This codes for CASSLTSPGQYF.

The table lists this clonotype with many counts. The rearrangement joins TRBV12-3 or TRBV12-4 to TRBJ1-1; D may be TRBD1 (6 bases). The CDR3 loop spans 15 amino acids. Trimming removed 0 bases from V and 4 bases from J, with 12 bases in between. Here the CDR3 reads CASSLAGGGPTEAFF. The CDR3 bases are TGTGCCAGCAGTTTAGCCGGCGGGGGGCCCACTGAAGCTTTCTTT.

The chain is built from TRBV4-3 and TRBJ2-1; 8 nucleotides agree with TRBD1. This CDR3 has 14 residues. V was clipped by 4 bases and J by 7 bases; unmatched bases: 6. The V gene's germline CDR1 is LGHNA and CDR2 YSLEER. CDR3 sequence: CASSRGTGRNEQFF. For the CDR3, the DNA is TGCGCCAGCAGCCGTGGGACAGGTCGAAATGAGCAGTTCTTC.

This rearrangement joins TRBV13 to TRBJ2-7, with TRBD2 matching over 15 bases. The germline gives CDR1 PRHDT, CDR2 FYEKMQ (reference sequence). V shed 4 bases, J shed 5 bases, and the junction held 6 bases outside the gene matches. This CDR3 region has 16 residues. CDR3 region: CASSWTSGGAYDEQYF. The CDR3 bases are TGTGCCAGCAGCTGGACTAGCGGGGGGGCGTACGACGAGCAGTACTTC. The full variable domain, rest sourced from reference TRBV13 and TRBJ2-7, is AAGVIQSPRHLIKEKRETATLKCYPIPRHDTVYWYQQGPGQDPQFLISFYEKMQSDKGSIPDRFSAQQFSDYHSELNMSSLELGDSALYFCASSWTSGGAYDEQYFGPGTRLTVT.

The V gene is TRBV7-9, the J gene TRBJ1-2; 12 bases are a match to TRBD1. J lost 2 bases, V lost 0 bases, and 1 base had no gene match. The germline V gene has CDR1 SEHNR and CDR2 FQNEAQ (reference sequence). This CDR3 is 16 amino acids long. The CDR3 region has the DNA TGTGCCAGCAGCTTAGCGGGACAGGGGGCGAACTATGGCTACACCTTC. It encodes CASSLAGQGANYGYTF.

The chain combines TRBV30 with TRBJ1-5, with a tentative D call TRBD1 (5 bases). V dropped 5 bases and J dropped 5 bases, with 16 bases sitting between them. The CDR3 spans 14 residues. Germline loops: CDR1 GTSNPN, CDR2 SVGIG (reference sequence). The CDR3 region is CAWGPGGADQPQHF. The CDR3 nucleotides read TGTGCCTGGGGGCCCGGCGGGGCGGATCAGCCCCAGCATTTT.

This clonotype was seen only a few times. The V gene is TRBV20-1, the J gene TRBJ2-1, with D possibly TRBD2 on 6 matching bases. The V end lost 5 bases, the J end lost 7 bases, and 21 bases lay between the germline ends. This CDR3 comprises 15 residues. From germline, CDR1 is DFQATT and CDR2 SNEGSKA (reference sequence). The DNA for the CDR3 is TGCAGTGCTGAGGGACTCCTTCTACCCATGAATGAGCAGTTCTTC. Protein sequence: CSAEGLLLPMNEQFF.